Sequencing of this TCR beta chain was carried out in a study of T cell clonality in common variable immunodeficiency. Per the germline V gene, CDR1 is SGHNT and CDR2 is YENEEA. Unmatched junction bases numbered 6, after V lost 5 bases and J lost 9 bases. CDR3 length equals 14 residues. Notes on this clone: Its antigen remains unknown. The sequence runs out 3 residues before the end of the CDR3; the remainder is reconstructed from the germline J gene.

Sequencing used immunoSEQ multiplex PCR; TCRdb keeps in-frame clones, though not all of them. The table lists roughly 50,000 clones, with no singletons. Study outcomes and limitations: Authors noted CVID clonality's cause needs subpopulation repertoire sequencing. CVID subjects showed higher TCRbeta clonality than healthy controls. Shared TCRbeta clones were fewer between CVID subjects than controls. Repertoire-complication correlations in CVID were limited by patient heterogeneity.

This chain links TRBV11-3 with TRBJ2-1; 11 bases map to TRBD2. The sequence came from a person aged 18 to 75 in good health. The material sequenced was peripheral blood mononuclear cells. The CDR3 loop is CASSPLAGGFEQFF. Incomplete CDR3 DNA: TGTGCCAGCAGCCCCTTAGCGGGAGGGTTTGAG.